These 22 T cell receptor beta chains share one sample of origin, sequenced in a study of blood T cell repertoires in COVID-19 (dated by TCRdb to the early 2020s). Library prep was done by the immunoSEQ multiplex PCR assay. The table comes from immuneACCESS by way of TCRdb, which keeps in-frame sequences with V and J called. Part of the clones is missing from these tables; in studies checked, under half for an unresolved V gene and the rest for unknown reasons. This sample is represented by some 200,000 clones; 85% to 95% of them were singletons. The top ten hold about 0.76% of the sample. Sequenced input: peripheral blood. The receptors here all came from a man younger than 40 with COVID-19, enrolled during active disease.

The chain links TRBV19 to TRBJ1-1; the D gene is possibly TRBD1 (5 bases). V dropped 7 bases and J dropped 7 bases, with 22 bases sitting between them. Germline V gene lookup returns CDR1 LNHDA and CDR2 SQIVND (reference sequence). The CDR3 runs to 15 residues. CDR3 DNA sequence: TGTGCCAGTACCTTGGGAGGGGCCGGGGGAGGTGAAGCTTTCTTT. Encoded protein: CASTLGGAGGGEAFF.

The chain is built from TRBV5-1 and TRBJ1-4; possibly TRBD1 for D (6 bases). The V and J ends lost 2 bases and 3 bases respectively, with 11 bases between them. Per the germline V gene, CDR1 is SGHRS and CDR2 is YFSETQ. This CDR3 is built from 15 residues. The CDR3 reads CASSFRDTANEKLFF. CDR3 in DNA: TGCGCCAGCAGCTTCCGGGACACTGCTAATGAAAAACTGTTTTTT.

The CDR3 reads CSVTTGSGSQPQHF. The CDR3 DNA reads as TGCAGCGTTACCACAGGGTCTGGGAGTCAGCCCCAGCATTTT. The rearrangement links TRBV29-1 to TRBJ1-5; tentatively, D is TRBD1 (6 bases). CDR1 and CDR2 (germline): SQVTM, ANQGSEA. The CDR3 totals 14 residues. V was shortened by 5 bases and J by 6 bases, with 17 bases between the two germline ends.

V is TRBV6-5 and J is TRBJ1-1, with D unresolved. V lost 0 bases to trimming and J lost 5 bases, with 10 bases between them. Germline assignment: CDR1 MNHEY and CDR2 SVGAGI. CDR3 length: 14 residues. CDR3 DNA: TGTGCCAGCAGTTACTCCCCGGGTAGGACTGAAGCTTTCTTT. It specifies CASSYSPGRTEAFF.

This clone appeared a single time. The chain recombines TRBV27 with TRBJ1-6, with 7 bases identical to TRBD1. The CDR3 consists of 14 residues. Germline-derived CDR1 and CDR2 are MNHEY and SMNVEV (reference sequence). V lost 6 bases to trimming and J lost 7 bases; unmatched junction nucleotides: 6. CDR3 amino acids: CASRGDSGNSPLHF. In nucleotides, the CDR3 is TGTGCCAGCAGGGGGGACAGTGGCAATTCACCCCTCCACTTT.

This chain connects TRBV27 to TRBJ2-1, with 11 nucleotides matching TRBD1. The V and J ends lost 1 base and 8 bases, in that order; junction bases with no gene match: 10. From germline, CDR1 is MNHEY and CDR2 SMNVEV (reference sequence). The CDR3 runs 17 residues. CDR3: CASSLYGQGARGDEQFF. CDR3 coding DNA: TGTGCCAGCAGTTTATACGGACAGGGGGCGCGAGGAGATGAGCAGTTCTTC.

The chain employs TRBV5-6 and TRBJ1-2; unclear D gene. CDR1 is SGHDT, CDR2 YYEEEE, per germline. Trimming took 0 bases from V and 2 from J, leaving 14 bases between them. The CDR3 runs to 16 residues. In nucleotides, the CDR3 is TGTGCCAGCAGCTTGGAGGTCAGGACTCCCAACTATGGCTACACCTTC. This codes for CASSLEVRTPNYGYTF.

The chain links TRBV5-4 to TRBJ1-2; D possibly corresponds to TRBD1 (5 bases). V was shortened by 0 bases and J by 6 bases, with 15 bases between the two germline ends. This CDR3 contains 15 residues. The germline gives CDR1 SGHNT, CDR2 YYREEE (reference sequence). The CDR3: CASSLGGRVAHGYTF. CDR3 DNA: TGTGCCAGCAGCTTGGGGGGCAGGGTCGCTCATGGCTACACCTTC.

This chain uses TRBV18 with TRBJ2-1, with 9 bases lining up with TRBD1. Germline V CDR1 and CDR2: KGHSH, LQKENI. The CDR3 loop spans 16 amino acids. Losses at the gene ends were 3 bases for V and 5 bases for J; bases not matched to a gene: 8. DNA for the CDR3: TGTGCCAGCTCACCGGGACAGGGAATCCTTGACAATGAGCAGTTCTTC. Protein product: CASSPGQGILDNEQFF. Full variable domain (rest looked up from reference TRBV18 and TRBJ2-1): NAGVMQNPRHLVRRRGQEARLRCSPMKGHSHVYWYRQLPEEGLKFMVYLQKENIIDESGMPKERFSAEFPKEGPSILRIQQVVRGDSAAYFCASSPGQGILDNEQFFGPGTRLTVL.

V is TRBV7-2 and J is TRBJ2-2, with D possibly matching TRBD2 (5 bases). Trimming left V 5 bases short and J 5 bases short, with 12 bases between. The CDR3 spans 14 residues. Germline V gives CDR1 SGHTA, CDR2 FQGNSA. The CDR3 protein is CASSRGLGTGELFF. The CDR3 nucleotides read TGTGCCAGCAGCAGAGGGTTAGGGACCGGGGAGCTGTTTTTT.

The gene calls are TRBV18 and TRBJ2-7; 7 bases map to TRBD2. The CDR3 loop spans 15 amino acids. Looked up from germline, CDR1 is KGHSH and CDR2 is LQKENI. J was trimmed by 3 bases and V by 0 bases; bases with no gene match: 5. The CDR3 region has the DNA TGTGCCAGCTCACCACCGGGGGGGACTTACTACGAGCAGTACTTC. Protein sequence: CASSPPGGTYYEQYF.

In this sample, this clone turned up a few times. The chain links TRBV5-4 to TRBJ1-3, with D maybe TRBD1 (6 bases). V was clipped by 0 bases and J by 5 bases, with 15 bases between them. The CDR3 spans 16 residues. The germline CDR1 and CDR2 sequences are SGHNT and YYREEE (reference sequence). The CDR3 reads CASSLDGEGVRNTIYF. The CDR3 coding sequence is TGTGCCAGCAGCTTGGATGGGGAGGGGGTTCGAAACACCATATATTTT.

V and J are TRBV5-5 and TRBJ2-7, with 8 positions matching TRBD1. The V gene end was trimmed by 4 bases and the J gene end by 1 base; junction bases not matched to a gene: 10. CDR1 SGHKS and CDR2 YYEKEE come from the germline V gene (reference sequence). CDR3 length: 16 residues. The CDR3 region is CASSPIRQGASYEQYF. The DNA of the CDR3 is TGTGCCAGCAGCCCCATTAGGCAGGGGGCTTCCTACGAGCAGTACTTC.

This chain links TRBV6-5 with TRBJ1-2; TRBD1 agrees at 8 bases. Trimming at V came to 5 bases and at J to 3 bases, leaving 5 bases not matched to a gene. CDR1 and CDR2 from the germline V gene are MNHEY and SVGAGI. CDR3 length: 14 residues. Here the CDR3 DNA reads TGTGCCAGCAGTAATCCGGGACAGGACTATGGCTACACCTTC. Residues: CASSNPGQDYGYTF.

V usage is TRBV10-3 and J usage is TRBJ2-7; 9 nucleotides line up with TRBD1. J lost 1 base, V lost 8 bases, and 6 bases had no gene match. The CDR3 sequence is 14 residues long. Germline V gives CDR1 ENHRY, CDR2 SYGVKD. For the CDR3, the DNA is TGTGCCATCGCGGGGACAGGGTCTTCCTACGAGCAGTACTTC. It specifies CAIAGTGSSYEQYF.

V gene TRBV2 combines with J gene TRBJ1-1; D is uncertain. Germline V gene sequence: CDR1 SNHLY, CDR2 FYNNEI. The V end lost 0 bases, the J end lost 0 bases, and 11 bases lay between the germline ends. This CDR3 contains 16 residues. CDR3 loop: CASSEAPAVLNTEAFF. The DNA of the CDR3 is TGTGCCAGCAGTGAAGCGCCGGCGGTTCTGAACACTGAAGCTTTCTTT.

This rearrangement joins TRBV28 to TRBJ2-7; 9 bases align to TRBD1. Germline CDR1 MDHEN, CDR2 SYDVKM. The CDR3 is made up of 15 amino acids. V lost 6 bases, J lost 6 bases, and 12 bases stayed unmatched. This CDR3 reads CASRTPGQGRVEQYF. CDR3 bases: TGTGCCAGCAGGACTCCGGGACAGGGAAGAGTCGAGCAGTACTTC.

In its sample, this clone was seen once. The chain couples TRBV9 to TRBJ2-2; TRBD2 aligns across 8 bases. The germline gives CDR1 SGDLS, CDR2 YYNGEE. Unmatched junction bases numbered 20, after V lost 0 bases and J lost 7 bases. This CDR3 spans 20 amino acids. The DNA for the CDR3 is TGTGCCAGCAGCGTAGTCCCCCATGACGGGGGGGCAGTTCAGAACGGGGAGCTGTTTTTT. Its translation is CASSVVPHDGGAVQNGELFF.

The rearrangement links TRBV5-1 to TRBJ2-7, with 9 bases aligning to TRBD1. V lost 6 bases to trimming and J lost 4 bases; unmatched junction nucleotides: 11. Germline values: CDR1 SGHRS, CDR2 YFSETQ. The CDR3 runs to 15 residues. DNA for the CDR3: TGCGCCAGCAACGAAGGGACAGGGCATGGGTACGAGCAGTACTTC. Encoded protein: CASNEGTGHGYEQYF. Together with reference TRBV5-1 and TRBJ2-7, the CDR3 gives the full variable domain: KAGVTQTPRYLIKTRGQQVTLSCSPISGHRSVSWYQQTPGQGLQFLFEYFSETQRNKGNFPGRFSGRQFSNSRSEMNVSTLELGDSALYLCASNEGTGHGYEQYFGPGTRLTVT.

V gene TRBV7-6 combines with J gene TRBJ2-5; TRBD2 aligns across 10 bases. After removal of 2 bases from V and 5 bases from J, the junction contained 5 bases not matched to a gene. Germline CDR1 is SGHVS and CDR2 is FNYEAQ. The CDR3 spans 15 residues. The CDR3, as DNA: TGTGCCAGCAGCTTAAGTACTAGCGGGGCTGAGACCCAGTACTTC. It encodes CASSLSTSGAETQYF.

V usage is TRBV2 and J usage is TRBJ1-2, with D possibly being TRBD1 (6 bases). The germline gives CDR1 SNHLY, CDR2 FYNNEI. V lost 5 bases to trimming and J lost 8 bases, with 9 bases between them. The CDR3 has 11 amino acids. The chain's CDR3 is CASSPQGGYTF. CDR3 in DNA: TGTGCCAGCAGTCCACAGGGAGGCTACACCTTC.

The chain couples TRBV18 to TRBJ1-1; the match to TRBD1 covers 7 bases. Germline CDR1 KGHSH, CDR2 LQKENI. J was trimmed by 5 bases and V by 2 bases; bases with no gene match: 11. The CDR3 is made up of 16 amino acids. This CDR3 reads CASSPTVLQGITEAFF. Written as DNA, the CDR3 is TGTGCCAGCTCACCAACGGTTTTACAGGGGATTACTGAAGCTTTCTTT.